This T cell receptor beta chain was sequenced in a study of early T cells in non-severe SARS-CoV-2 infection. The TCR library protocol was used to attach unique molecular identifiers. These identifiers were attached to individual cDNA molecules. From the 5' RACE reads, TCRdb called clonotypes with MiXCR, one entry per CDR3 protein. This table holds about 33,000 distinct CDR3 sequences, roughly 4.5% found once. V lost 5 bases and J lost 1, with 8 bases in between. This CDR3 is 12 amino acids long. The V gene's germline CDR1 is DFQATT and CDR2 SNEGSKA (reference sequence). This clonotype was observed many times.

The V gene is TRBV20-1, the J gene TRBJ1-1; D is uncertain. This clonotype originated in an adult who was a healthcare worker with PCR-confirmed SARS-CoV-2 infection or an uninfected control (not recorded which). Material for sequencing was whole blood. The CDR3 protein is CSAGSTNTEAFF. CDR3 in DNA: TGCAGTGCTGGTTCGACGAACACTGAAGCTTTCTTT.